A selection of T cell receptor beta chains follows, all from one sample in a study of somatic mutations in cytotoxic T cells in rheumatoid arthritis. TCRdb's copy holds only in-frame clones and misses some; the assay was immunoSEQ multiplex PCR. Of under 30,000 clones listed, approximately 73% were seen once; the top ten hold more than 7.5%. The sequencing input was CD8+ T cells sorted from blood. The receptors originated from a woman aged 18-29 years in good health. CDR3s include the opening cysteine and the closing phenylalanine or tryptophan. Fields, in order: clone size, D gene, V gene, J gene, CDR3 protein, CDR3 DNA. A D gene is named only where the DNA matches it firmly. Rows may omit the clone size; those that give it use once, few, many or a size class.

clone size: -
D gene: TRBD1
V gene: TRBV23-1
J gene: TRBJ2-3
CDR3 protein: CASSQSRTGTTYTDTQYF
CDR3 DNA: TGCGCCAGCAGTCAATCGCGGACAGGAACCACATACACAGATACGCAGTATTTT

clone size: -
D gene: -
V gene: TRBV28
J gene: TRBJ1-2
CDR3 protein: CASSFGGPGDYGYTF
CDR3 DNA: TGTGCCAGCAGTTTTGGGGGCCCTGGTGACTATGGCTACACCTTC

clone size: once
D gene: TRBD2
V gene: TRBV27
J gene: TRBJ2-1
CDR3 protein: CASSLSQAGGPNEQFF
CDR3 DNA: TGTGCCAGCAGTTTATCCCAAGCGGGAGGGCCAAATGAGCAGTTCTTC

clone size: -
D gene: -
V gene: TRBV28
J gene: TRBJ2-1
CDR3 protein: CASSFIAGGLTYNEQFF
CDR3 DNA: TGTGCCAGCAGTTTTATCGCTGGGGGACTTACTTACAATGAGCAGTTCTTC

clone size: -
D gene: -
V gene: TRBV27
J gene: TRBJ1-2
CDR3 protein: CASSLSPGHAYGYTF
CDR3 DNA: TGTGCCAGCAGTTTATCCCCGGGACATGCCTATGGCTACACCTTC

clone size: few
D gene: -
V gene: TRBV4-1
J gene: TRBJ2-1
CDR3 protein: CASSQFPTEGDEQFF
CDR3 DNA: TGCGCCAGCAGCCAGTTCCCCACAGAGGGGGATGAGCAGTTCTTC

clone size: -
D gene: TRBD2
V gene: TRBV27
J gene: TRBJ2-1
CDR3 protein: CAVRLAPYNEQFF
CDR3 DNA: TGTGCCGTCAGACTAGCGCCCTACAATGAGCAGTTCTTC

clone size: -
D gene: -
V gene: TRBV30
J gene: TRBJ2-7
CDR3 protein: CAWTRDRAYEQYF
CDR3 DNA: TGTGCCTGGACCCGAGACAGAGCCTACGAGCAGTACTTC

clone size: -
D gene: -
V gene: TRBV7-3
J gene: TRBJ2-5
CDR3 protein: CASARDSTETQYF
CDR3 DNA: TGTGCCAGCGCCCGGGACTCCACGGAGACCCAGTACTTC

clone size: -
D gene: TRBD1
V gene: TRBV6-5
J gene: TRBJ2-7
CDR3 protein: CASSSTWTGGAYEQYF
CDR3 DNA: TGTGCCAGCAGTTCAACCTGGACAGGGGGGGCATACGAGCAGTACTTC

clone size: -
D gene: -
V gene: TRBV7-8
J gene: TRBJ1-1
CDR3 protein: CASSLVRNTEAFF
CDR3 DNA: TGTGCCAGCAGCTTAGTACGGAACACTGAAGCTTTCTTT

clone size: -
D gene: -
V gene: TRBV18
J gene: TRBJ1-2
CDR3 protein: CASSPDNYGYTF
CDR3 DNA: TGTGCCAGCTCACCAGACAACTATGGCTACACCTTC

clone size: -
D gene: TRBD1
V gene: TRBV6-1
J gene: TRBJ1-1
CDR3 protein: CASSEGPGQHTEAFF
CDR3 DNA: TGTGCCAGCAGTGAAGGCCCGGGACAGCACACTGAAGCTTTCTTT

clone size: -
D gene: TRBD1
V gene: TRBV4-1
J gene: TRBJ1-1
CDR3 protein: CASGQVTGGSNTEAFF
CDR3 DNA: TGCGCCAGCGGCCAAGTAACAGGGGGCTCCAACACTGAAGCTTTCTTT

clone size: -
D gene: -
V gene: TRBV27
J gene: TRBJ2-7
CDR3 protein: CASSSGFAQYF
CDR3 DNA: TGTGCCAGCAGTTCTGGGTTTGCCCAGTACTTC